Given below is one TCR beta chain in context. Antigen: not known. Three pembrolizumab responders had their TCRs sequenced. The data are from a study of PD-1 blockade in mismatch repair-deficient tumors. Study information: Enrolled about 2012-2016, patients had progressing, pretreated mismatch repair-deficient cancers of more than ten types. Study observations and caveats: Rapid post-treatment expansion, then contraction, generally preceding radiologic response, marked tumor-resident clones.

Germline V CDR1 and CDR2: KGHSH, LQKENI. CDR3 length equals 17 residues. V was cut by 6 bases and J by 2 bases, with 20 bases left in between. Data came from immunoSEQ multiplex PCR; TCRdb stores just in-frame clones and leaves some out. The sample has some 97,000 clones; 65% to 85% are singletons. The sequencing used peripheral blood, collected 35 to 37 weeks after starting pembrolizumab. The sequence derives from an adult with mismatch repair-deficient cancer. The chain is built from TRBV18 and TRBJ1-3, with TRBD1 as a possible D gene (5 bases). CDR3 loop: CASSPTRDRRTGNTIYF. The CDR3 nucleotides are TGTGCCAGCTCTCCAACCCGAGACAGAAGAACTGGAAACACCATATATTTT.